The 26 T cell receptor beta chains reported below all come from one sample, sequenced in a study of blood T cell repertoires in COVID-19. The method was immunoSEQ multiplex PCR; TCRdb's version includes in-frame clones alone and lacks a portion of them. Of roughly 100,000 clones listed, 84% are singletons. Material for sequencing was peripheral blood. These receptors all come from a man aged 65 to 79 with active or convalescent COVID-19.

This chain links TRBV7-2 with TRBJ1-4; D is unresolved. CDR3 length: 15 amino acids. Germline CDR1 and CDR2: SGHTA and FQGNSA. V was pared by 6 bases and J by 8 bases, with 19 bases between. The CDR3 loop is CASSSDGVTGEKLFF. CDR3 bases: TGTGCCAGCAGTTCGGACGGGGTAACTGGGGAAAAACTGTTTTTT.

This clone has a single count. The rearrangement joins TRBV18 to TRBJ1-1, with D possibly matching TRBD1 (6 bases). Germline CDR1 KGHSH, CDR2 LQKENI. The CDR3 spans 16 residues. V shed 2 bases and J shed 1 base, with 14 bases lying between them. CDR3: CASSPANGGGNTEAFF. The CDR3 region has the DNA TGTGCCAGCTCACCAGCCAATGGGGGCGGGAACACTGAAGCTTTCTTT.

This sequence joins TRBV11-3 and TRBJ2-7, with 9 bases fitting TRBD1. With 3 bases clipped from V and 0 bases from J, the junction kept 9 bases outside the gene matches. This CDR3 has 17 amino acids. CDR1 and CDR2 (germline): SGHNT, YENEEA. The CDR3 loop is CASSLPGQGNDSYEQYF. In DNA, the CDR3 is TGTGCCAGCAGCTTGCCGGGACAGGGCAACGACTCCTACGAGCAGTACTTC.

The chain employs TRBV9 and TRBJ2-7, with 12 bases fitting TRBD2. The V segment lost 5 bases and the J segment 3 bases; nucleotides outside the gene matches: 6. CDR3 size: 15 residues. Germline-derived CDR1 and CDR2 are SGDLS and YYNGEE. CDR3 protein: CASSASGGAIYEQYF. For the CDR3, the DNA is TGTGCCAGCAGTGCTAGCGGGGGGGCCATCTACGAGCAGTACTTC.

This clone was counted a few times. V is TRBV30 and J is TRBJ1-5; D gene ambiguous. Germline V gives CDR1 GTSNPN, CDR2 SVGIG (reference sequence). This CDR3 is 14 amino acids long. The germline V and J ends were trimmed by 0 bases and 3 bases, with 9 bases remaining between them. CDR3 protein: CAWSVSVLNQPQHF. The CDR3 nucleotides read TGTGCCTGGAGTGTCAGTGTCCTCAATCAGCCCCAGCATTTT.

This clone was counted only a few times. V gene TRBV7-2 combines with J gene TRBJ1-6; tentatively, D is TRBD1 (5 bases). The CDR3 length is 14 residues. CDR1 SGHTA and CDR2 FQGNSA come from the germline V gene. V shed 1 base and J shed 7 bases, with 8 bases lying between them. The CDR3 region is CASSLETDNSPLHF. The CDR3 DNA sequence: TGTGCCAGCAGCTTAGAGACAGACAATTCACCCCTCCACTTT. Complete variable domain (other parts from reference TRBV7-2 and TRBJ1-6): GAGVSQSPSNKVTEKGKDVELRCDPISGHTALYWYRQSLGQGLEFLIYFQGNSAPDKSGLPSDRFSAERTGGSVSTLTIQRTQQEDSAVYLCASSLETDNSPLHFGNGTRLTVT.

The chain couples TRBV7-9 to TRBJ2-5, with D maybe TRBD2 (5 bases). V lost 6 bases and J lost 5, with 13 bases in between. CDR3 length: 13 amino acids. Germline loops: CDR1 SEHNR, CDR2 FQNEAQ (reference sequence). The CDR3 coding sequence is TGTGCCAGCAGGCAAAGCGGTACTGAGACCCAGTACTTC. Translated, it gives CASRQSGTETQYF.

This chain joins TRBV28 and TRBJ1-2; D remains ambiguous. Deletions cut 7 bases from V and 7 bases from J, with 13 bases between. The CDR3 loop spans 12 amino acids. In germline, CDR1 is MDHEN, CDR2 SYDVKM. Here the CDR3 DNA reads TGTGCCAGCACCCCCGTCGAGGGTGGCTACACCTTC. Amino acid sequence: CASTPVEGGYTF.

This clone was seen once. The V and J genes are TRBV7-2 and TRBJ2-7, with TRBD1 matching over 9 bases. V lost 4 bases to trimming and J lost 5 bases; unmatched junction nucleotides: 6. CDR3 size: 14 residues. Per the germline V gene, CDR1 is SGHTA and CDR2 is FQGNSA. The CDR3 coding sequence is TGTGCCAGCAGCTCCTCCGGGACAGGGAACGAGCAGTACTTC. Translating gives CASSSSGTGNEQYF.

The rearrangement links TRBV7-2 to TRBJ1-1, with D possibly being TRBD1 (5 bases). The CDR3 runs 15 residues. The V end lost 4 bases, the J end lost 9 bases, and 21 bases lay between the germline ends. The V gene's germline CDR1 is SGHTA and CDR2 FQGNSA. CDR3 amino acids: CASSSPSSGDSKAFF. Here the CDR3 DNA reads TGTGCCAGCAGCTCACCATCCAGCGGGGACTCGAAAGCTTTCTTT.

This rearrangement joins TRBV29-1 to TRBJ2-3; no clear D gene. The CDR3 runs to 12 residues. Germline V gives CDR1 SQVTM, CDR2 ANQGSEA. This CDR3 is CSLRSPTDTQYF. CDR3 bases: TGCAGTCTCAGATCCCCCACAGATACGCAGTATTTT.

This clone was recorded only once. The genes are TRBV5-1 and TRBJ1-6; D unresolved. Germline V CDR1 and CDR2: SGHRS, YFSETQ. Trimming pared 3 bases from V and 0 bases from J, leaving 10 bases between. This CDR3 comprises 16 residues. CDR3 sequence reads: CASSSGESSYNSPLHF. CDR3 in DNA: TGCGCCAGCAGCTCTGGGGAGAGCTCCTATAATTCACCCCTCCACTTT.

The chain joins TRBV6-6 to TRBJ1-4; TRBD1 is a possible D gene (6 bases). Germline V lookup: CDR1 MNHNY, CDR2 SVGAGI (reference sequence). Trimming took off 4 bases at V and 7 bases at J, with 13 bases between the two ends. The length of the CDR3 is 14 residues. The CDR3 DNA sequence: TGTGCCAGCAGTTTTACAGGGAGAGGTGAAAAACTGTTTTTT. It specifies CASSFTGRGEKLFF.

This chain links TRBV3-1 (or the pseudogene TRBV3-2) with TRBJ2-1; 9 nucleotides line up with TRBD2. The CDR3 extends over 13 amino acids. CDR1 is LGHDT and CDR2 is YNNKEL in the germline V gene (reference sequence). J gave up 7 bases and V 4 bases, and 2 bases lay outside the gene matches. The CDR3 loop is CASSRSGGNEQFF. The DNA of the CDR3 is TGTGCCAGCAGCCGGAGCGGGGGGAATGAGCAGTTCTTC.

V is TRBV27 and J is TRBJ1-4; D gene uncertain. V lost 8 bases and J 2 bases, leaving 15 bases between the germline ends. Germline V gene data show CDR1 as MNHEY and CDR2 as SMNVEV (reference sequence). The CDR3 is 15 amino acids. CDR3 in amino acids: CASPGIGGTNEKLFF. In DNA, the CDR3 is TGTGCCAGCCCGGGGATAGGAGGGACTAATGAAAAACTGTTTTTT.

Points on this clone: It is likely a read error, because the conserved phenylalanine at the end of the CDR3 is missing. It is unclear where the CDR3 begins or ends on the DNA, so no DNA is shown, and the CDR3 is as TCRdb lists it. V and J are TRBV19 and TRBJ2-7; the table's D gene call, TRBD1, was not cross checked with the DNA. With termini counted, the CDR3 has 17 amino acids. The germline gives CDR1 LNHDA, CDR2 SQIVND (reference sequence). CDR3 protein: CASSIERGGFTGGPVEA.

The chain carries TRBV11-2 and TRBJ1-1; D not certain. Germline-derived CDR1 and CDR2 are SGHAT and FQNNGV. The CDR3 has 14 amino acids. Trimming stripped 1 base from V and 1 base from J, with 7 bases between. In DNA form, the CDR3 reads TGTGCCAGCAGCTTAGGAACGGGGAACACTGAAGCTTTCTTT. As protein: CASSLGTGNTEAFF.

The gene calls are TRBV11-2 and TRBJ2-7; D may be TRBD2 (7 bases). This CDR3 is built from 15 residues. Between the trimmed V and J ends, which lost 10 bases and 5 bases, there was a span of 24 bases. Germline lookup yields CDR1 SGHAT and CDR2 FQNNGV. The CDR3 reads CATSTRGGRSDEQYF. CDR3 sequence (DNA): TGTGCCACCTCCACGAGGGGGGGCAGGTCTGACGAGCAGTACTTC.

The chain is built from TRBV3-1 (or the pseudogene TRBV3-2) and TRBJ1-5, with 9 bases fitting TRBD1. Germline CDR1 and CDR2: LGHDT and YNNKEL (reference sequence). The CDR3 totals 16 residues. Trimming took 0 bases from V and 7 from J; bases not matched to a gene: 7. This CDR3 is CASSQDRDRAQQPQHF. The DNA for the CDR3 is TGTGCCAGCAGCCAAGACCGGGACAGGGCTCAACAGCCCCAGCATTTT.

Of note for this clone: At one boundary the junction diverges from the germline segment, which might be a read error. This chain uses TRBV19 with TRBJ1-2; 8 nucleotides align to TRBD1. Germline lookup yields CDR1 LNHDA and CDR2 SQIVND (reference sequence). CDR3 size: 13 residues. The CDR3 region is CASSTGQGAFAAF. In nucleotides, the CDR3 is TGTGCCAGTAGTACCGGACAGGGAGCCTTCGCCGCCTTC.

This clone was counted a few times. The V call is TRBV6-5, the J call TRBJ1-6, with 7 bases aligning to TRBD1. Trimming removed 4 bases from V and 7 bases from J; junction bases left unmatched: 10. The CDR3 sequence is 16 residues long. CDR1 is MNHEY and CDR2 is SVGAGI in the germline V gene. The CDR3 DNA sequence: TGTGCCAGCAGTTTTATCTCCGGGACAGCCAATTCACCCCTCCACTTT. Its protein is CASSFISGTANSPLHF.

The V gene is TRBV28, the J gene TRBJ1-5, with D hard to call. The V end lost 1 base, the J end lost 0 bases, and 7 bases lay between the germline ends. The germline V gene encodes CDR1 MDHEN and CDR2 SYDVKM. The CDR3 consists of 15 residues. DNA of the CDR3: TGTGCCAGCAGTTTATCCCTAATTAGCAATCAGCCCCAGCATTTT. This translates into CASSLSLISNQPQHF.

A few counts support this clone. J is TRBJ2-7 and V is TRBV14; 7 nucleotides agree with TRBD1. Trimming removed 6 bases from V and 2 bases from J; junction bases left unmatched: 4. Germline assignment: CDR1 SGHDN and CDR2 FVKESK. The CDR3 is 13 amino acids. The CDR3 is CASRGQFTYEQYF. The CDR3 nucleotides are TGTGCCAGCAGGGGACAGTTTACCTACGAGCAGTACTTC.

The chain couples TRBV5-1 to TRBJ1-5; no firm D call. The CDR3 covers 15 residues. Trimming removed 7 bases at V and 0 bases at J, with 14 bases between. Germline-derived CDR1 and CDR2 are SGHRS and YFSETQ. CDR3 in amino acids: CASREQPYSNQPQHF. Here the CDR3 DNA reads TGCGCCAGCCGGGAACAGCCCTATAGCAATCAGCCCCAGCATTTT.

This clone has just one count. V and J are TRBV3-1 (or the pseudogene TRBV3-2) and TRBJ1-1, with TRBD1 matching 9 bases. CDR3 size: 16 residues. V dropped 3 bases and J dropped 1; count of bases not matched to a gene: 6. Germline loops: CDR1 LGHDT, CDR2 YNNKEL (reference sequence). The CDR3 nucleotides are TGTGCCAGCAGCCACGAGACAGGGGGGGGGAACACTGAAGCTTTCTTT. Translating it yields CASSHETGGGNTEAFF.

The chain couples TRBV3-1 (or the pseudogene TRBV3-2) to TRBJ2-7; 14 bases map to TRBD2. CDR1 LGHDT and CDR2 YNNKEL come from the germline V gene (reference sequence). The CDR3 sequence is 17 residues long. The J segment lost 8 bases and the V segment lost 1 base, leaving 10 bases of the junction unmatched. The CDR3 DNA sequence: TGTGCCAGCAGCCAAGGGACTAGCGGGGGGATATATAGCAAGCAGTACTTC. Protein product: CASSQGTSGGIYSKQYF.